This T cell receptor (beta chain) was recorded in a study of blood T cell repertoires in COVID-19. Study context: T cells, B-cell-depleted T cells, or PBMCs provided the cDNA or gDNA that served as material.

Clones were read by immunoSEQ multiplex PCR, and TCRdb kept only the in-frame ones, dropping some. The repertoire holds more than 200,000 clones, with 88% as singletons. J lost 0 bases, V lost 4 bases, and 6 bases had no gene match. Germline CDR1 reads LGHDT; CDR2 reads YNNKEL (reference sequence). This CDR3 comprises 16 residues. This clone was counted between two and nine times. The origin of this receptor is a man between 65 and 85 years old with acute or convalescent COVID-19. The chain has TRBV3-1 (or the pseudogene TRBV3-2) and TRBJ1-5; 7 positions agree with TRBD1. The specimen was peripheral blood. For the CDR3, the DNA is TGTGCCAGCAGCCGGGGCTACAGGGGTAGCAATCAGCCCCAGCATTTT. It encodes CASSRGYRGSNQPQHF.